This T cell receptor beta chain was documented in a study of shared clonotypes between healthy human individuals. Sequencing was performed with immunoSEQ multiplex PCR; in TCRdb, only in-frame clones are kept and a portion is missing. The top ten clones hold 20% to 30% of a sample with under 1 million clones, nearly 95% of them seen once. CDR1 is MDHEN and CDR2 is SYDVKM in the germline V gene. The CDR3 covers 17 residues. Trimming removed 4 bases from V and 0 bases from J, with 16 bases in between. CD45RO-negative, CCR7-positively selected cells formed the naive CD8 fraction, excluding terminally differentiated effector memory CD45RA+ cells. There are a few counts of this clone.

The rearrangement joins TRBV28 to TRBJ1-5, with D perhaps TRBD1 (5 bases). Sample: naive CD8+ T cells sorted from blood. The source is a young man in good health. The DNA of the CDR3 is TGTGCCAGCAGTTCTTCAGGGAGGCGAAATAGCAATCAGCCCCAGCATTTT. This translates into CASSSSGRRNSNQPQHF.